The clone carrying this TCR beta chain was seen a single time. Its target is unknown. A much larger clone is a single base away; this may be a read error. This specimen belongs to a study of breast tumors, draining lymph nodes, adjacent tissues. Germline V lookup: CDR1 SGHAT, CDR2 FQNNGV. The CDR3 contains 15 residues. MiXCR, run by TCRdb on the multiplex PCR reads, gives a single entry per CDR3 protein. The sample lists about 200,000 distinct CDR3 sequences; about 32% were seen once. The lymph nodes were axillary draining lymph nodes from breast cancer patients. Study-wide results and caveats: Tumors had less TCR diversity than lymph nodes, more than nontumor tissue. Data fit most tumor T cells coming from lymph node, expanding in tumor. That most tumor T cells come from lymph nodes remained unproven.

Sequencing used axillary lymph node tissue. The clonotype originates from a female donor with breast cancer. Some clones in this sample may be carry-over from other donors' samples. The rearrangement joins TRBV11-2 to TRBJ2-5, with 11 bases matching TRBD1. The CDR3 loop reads CASSLGTGGQETQHF. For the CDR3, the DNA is TGTGCCAGCAGCTTGGGGACAGGGGGTCAAGAGACCCAGCACTTC.